This T cell receptor beta chain was identified in a study of T cells in Graves' hyperthyroidism and ophthalmopathy. Orbital computed tomography, thyroid ultrasound, serum thyroxine and TRAb, and clinical symptoms together informed the diagnoses. From RNA transcripts, TCR beta CDR3 regions were amplified. HTBI primers were used for first-round RT-PCR of the TCR CDR3. TCRdb independently ran MiXCR on the multiplex PCR reads; one entry per CDR3 protein. The data show 600,000 or so distinct CDR3 sequences, with 14% seen just once and 7% to 9% held by the top ten. V lost 0 bases and J lost 1, with 13 bases in between. The CDR3 is 16 residues long. Germline CDR1 and CDR2: GTSNPN and SVGIG (reference sequence).

The chain carries TRBV30 and TRBJ2-4; D perhaps matches TRBD2 (5 bases). The sequence came from a woman in her late teens or twenties with Graves' ophthalmopathy. The sample taken for sequencing was blood. In DNA form, the CDR3 reads TGTGCCTGGAGTGTAGCCGGGGTTGCGGCCAAAAACATTCAGTACTTC. Residues: CAWSVAGVAAKNIQYF.